These T cell receptor beta chains were read from a single sample in a study of blood T cell repertoires in COVID-19. This table comes from immunoSEQ multiplex PCR, and its TCRdb copy is limited to in-frame clones, with some not included. Of 450,000 to 600,000 clones listed, around 87% are singletons. Sequenced material: PBMCs or T cells enriched from blood (not recorded which). These receptors all come from a woman aged 18-29 years who had recovered from COVID-19. The conserved cysteine and the conserved F or W are not part of the CDR3 here.

j_call v_call cdr3_aa
TRBJ2-5 TRBV12-5 ASEGAEETQY
TRBJ2-7 TRBV5-6 ASSIRGPYEQY
TRBJ1-1 TRBV6-2/TRBV6-3 ASSDRQYTEAF
TRBJ1-3 TRBV5-1 ASSGRGSSGNTIY
TRBJ1-2 TRBV19 ASSIGQGRIDYGYT
TRBJ1-2 TRBV21-1 ASPLQEQEVRGYT
TRBJ1-1 TRBV2 ASSPETALNTEAF
TRBJ1-3 TRBV15 ATSRSEGRGNTIY
TRBJ1-2 TRBV5-1 ASSQTTQGYGYT
TRBJ2-7 TRBV27 ASSAYTGESYEQY
TRBJ1-1 TRBV5-4 ASTLLFTQGKGTEAF
TRBJ1-2 TRBV7-9 ASSLSGYGYT
TRBJ1-1 TRBV7-8 ASSPTGGGTEAF
TRBJ1-4 TRBV27 ASSLWANEKLF
TRBJ1-1 TRBV13 ASRKGGANTEAF
TRBJ2-5 TRBV3-1/TRBV3-2 ASSFQAGEETQY
TRBJ1-4 TRBV27 ASALGGEGGEKLF
TRBJ2-7 TRBV14 ASSPGGSLFSYEQY
TRBJ2-3 TRBV20-1 SASRSTGGQADTQY
TRBJ1-6 TRBV27 ASSFTAQDDYSPLH
TRBJ2-4 TRBV28 ASGVDTTKNIQY
TRBJ1-1 TRBV18 ASSPGSPGQGNTEAF
TRBJ1-2 TRBV3-1/TRBV3-2 ASSQVFGQNYGYT
TRBJ1-6 TRBV30 AWTQERRSSYNSPLH
TRBJ2-3 TRBV25-1 ASSDLAGGRTDTQY
TRBJ1-4 TRBV30 AWTYKLGTSRNEKLF
TRBJ2-7 TRBV27 ASSLSSRLGEQY
TRBJ1-2 TRBV6-5 ASSFTDYGYT